Listed here are 10 T cell receptor beta chains from one sample, sequenced in a study of regulatory T cells in long-lasting Graves disease. As to time point: persistent/refractory GD, antithyroid drugs over 5 years with positive TRAb. RNA extracted from PBMCs served as the sequencing template. Library construction for TCR beta used iRepertoire HTBI primers and Arm-PCR of CDR3 regions. TCRdb reanalysed the multiplex PCR reads using MiXCR and keeps one entry per CDR3 protein. The data contain fewer than 450,000 distinct CDR3 sequences, around 20% of them singletons. Here the sequenced sample was peripheral blood mononuclear cells (PBMCs), taken when the disease was refractory, from a patient treated with antithyroid drugs. Source of these receptors: a female donor with Graves disease.

This clonotype was picked up many times. The chain is built from TRBV7-9 and TRBJ1-1, with D possibly being TRBD1 (5 bases). The V gene lost 5 bases and the J gene lost 5 bases, with 15 bases spanning the gap. This CDR3 has 14 amino acids. Germline V gene sequence: CDR1 SEHNR, CDR2 FQNEAQ (reference sequence). The CDR3 DNA follows: TGTGCCAGCAGCACGGGGGAGGGGAGGACTGAAGCTTTCTTT. Translating gives CASSTGEGRTEAFF.

This clonotype was picked up many times. The V gene is TRBV2, the J gene TRBJ2-2, with TRBD2 identical over 13 bases. The CDR3 runs to 20 residues. The germline CDR1 and CDR2 sequences are SNHLY and FYNNEI. V was clipped by 6 bases and J by 1 base; unmatched bases: 14. The CDR3 loop reads CASSRRGGLAGEWNTGELFF. CDR3 DNA sequence: TGTGCCAGCAGCCGCCGGGGAGGACTAGCGGGAGAATGGAACACCGGGGAGCTGTTTTTT.

V is TRBV7-2 and J is TRBJ2-1; no reliable D call. Trimming stripped 1 base from V and 8 bases from J, with 15 bases between. Germline V lookup: CDR1 SGHTA, CDR2 FQGNSA. The CDR3 length is 15 residues. CDR3 bases: TGTGCCAGCAGCTTAGAAGGTGGTAGCACCTATGAGCAGTTCTTC. It codes for CASSLEGGSTYEQFF.

This clonotype occurred a few times. The gene calls are TRBV4-3 and TRBJ1-6, with D hard to call. Trimming shortened V by 0 bases and J by 1 base, and 7 bases separated the two germline ends. Looked up from germline, CDR1 is LGHNA and CDR2 is YSLEER. This CDR3 spans 16 amino acids. CDR3 nucleotide sequence: TGCGCCAGCAGCCAAGATTTACGTTCCTATAATTCACCCCTCCACTTT. Amino acid sequence: CASSQDLRSYNSPLHF.

This rearrangement joins TRBV6-5 to TRBJ2-7; D is undetermined. V was cut by 4 bases and J by 0 bases, with 10 bases left in between. Germline V gives CDR1 MNHEY, CDR2 SVGAGI. The CDR3 is 14 amino acids. CDR3 in amino acids: CASSSTHSSYEQYF. In DNA form, the CDR3 reads TGTGCCAGCAGTTCGACGCATAGCTCCTACGAGCAGTACTTC.

The CDR3 DNA is TGCAGTGCCCCCTATCCCTCAACAGGATCAAAATACGCCGGGGAGCTGTTTTTT. It encodes CSAPYPSTGSKYAGELFF. This chain joins TRBV20-1 and TRBJ2-2; TRBD1 might be the D (5 bases). Germline V lookup: CDR1 DFQATT, CDR2 SNEGSKA (reference sequence). The ends were cut back, 6 bases at V and 6 bases at J, with 29 bases in the middle. The CDR3 is 18 residues long.

The chain couples TRBV20-1 to TRBJ1-3; 7 bases are shared with TRBD1. The CDR3 covers 14 residues. Germline V gives CDR1 DFQATT, CDR2 SNEGSKA (reference sequence). Trimming took 5 bases from V and 1 from J; bases not matched to a gene: 5. In DNA form, the CDR3 reads TGCAGTGCTTCCACAGGGGTATCTGGAAACACCATATATTTT. Encoded protein: CSASTGVSGNTIYF.

In regard to this clonotype: A read error may account for a junction end that differs from germline. The V and J genes are TRBV28 and TRBJ2-7, with 9 bases fitting TRBD2. This CDR3 spans 13 amino acids. CDR1 and CDR2 (germline): MDHEN, SYDVKM. DNA of the CDR3: TGTGCCAGCAGGGGACTAGCTGGCTACGCGCAGTACTTC. Residues: CASRGLAGYAQYF.

The sample holds a few counts of this clonotype. This chain uses TRBV18 with TRBJ1-1; D ambiguous. Between the trimmed V and J ends, which lost 1 base and 2 bases, there was a span of 11 bases. Germline assignment: CDR1 KGHSH and CDR2 LQKENI. The CDR3 is 15 amino acids. In DNA form, the CDR3 reads TGTGCCAGCTCACCACGGAACAGTAAAAACACTGAAGCTTTCTTT. Translating it yields CASSPRNSKNTEAFF.

There are a few counts of this clonotype. The gene calls are TRBV4-3 and TRBJ2-7, with D possibly being TRBD1 or TRBD2 (6 bases each). CDR1 and CDR2 (germline): LGHNA, YSLEER. V dropped 0 bases and J dropped 3 bases, with 12 bases sitting between them. This CDR3 region has 15 residues. The CDR3 sequence is CASSQDRGLDYEQYF. As DNA, the CDR3 is TGCGCCAGCAGCCAAGATCGGGGGCTAGACTACGAGCAGTACTTC.